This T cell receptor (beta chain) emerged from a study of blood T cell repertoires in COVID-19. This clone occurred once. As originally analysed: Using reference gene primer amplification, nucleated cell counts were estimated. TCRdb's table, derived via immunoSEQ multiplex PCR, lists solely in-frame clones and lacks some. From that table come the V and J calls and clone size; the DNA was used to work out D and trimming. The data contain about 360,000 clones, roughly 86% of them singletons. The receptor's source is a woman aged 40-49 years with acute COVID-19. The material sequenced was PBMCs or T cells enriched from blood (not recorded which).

CDR3 loop: CASSSGQTVATNEKLFF. The DNA for the CDR3 is TGCGCCAGCAGCTCGGGACAGACAGTTGCAACTAATGAAAAACTGTTTTTT. The chain is built from TRBV5-1 and TRBJ1-4; 7 bases align to TRBD1. V lost 3 bases and J lost 0; bases outside the gene matches: 8. The CDR3 totals 17 residues. CDR1 SGHRS and CDR2 YFSETQ come from the germline V gene.